The present TCR beta chain was sequenced within a study of blood T cell repertoires in COVID-19. For the study at large: The samples span acute and convalescent COVID-19 from the United States, Italy and Spain. T cells, B-cell-depleted T cells, or PBMCs provided the cDNA or gDNA that served as material.

Authors' methods: Amplification from reference gene primers served as the basis for estimated nucleated cell counts. Profiling relied on immunoSEQ multiplex PCR, and the TCRdb table lists in-frame clones only, not all of them. V, J and clone size are those of that table, while D and trimming were read from the DNA. The data show about 130,000 clones, approximately 90% seen once. This CDR3 is 18 amino acids long. The V gene end was trimmed by 0 bases and the J gene end by 4 bases; junction bases not matched to a gene: 10. Germline CDR1 and CDR2: SGHTS and YDEGEE. This sequence originates from a woman of 80 years or more with acute or convalescent COVID-19. Sequences were obtained from peripheral blood. The chain uses TRBV5-8 and TRBJ2-6; TRBD1 agrees at 7 bases. CDR3 nucleotide sequence: TGTGCCAGCAGCTTGGGCCCACACAGGGGCGGGGGGGCCAACGTCCTGACTTTC. Protein product: CASSLGPHRGGGANVLTF.